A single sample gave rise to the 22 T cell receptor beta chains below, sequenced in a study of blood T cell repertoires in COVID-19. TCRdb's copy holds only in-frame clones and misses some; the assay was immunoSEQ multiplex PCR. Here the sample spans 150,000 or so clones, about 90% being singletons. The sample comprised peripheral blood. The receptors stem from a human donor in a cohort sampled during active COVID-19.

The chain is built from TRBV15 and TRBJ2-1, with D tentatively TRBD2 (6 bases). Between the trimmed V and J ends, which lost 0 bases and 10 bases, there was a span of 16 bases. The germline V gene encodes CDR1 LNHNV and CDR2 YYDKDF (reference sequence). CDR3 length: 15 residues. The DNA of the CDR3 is TGTGCCACCAGCAGAGACTCGCAAACGGGGGACGAGCAGTTCTTC. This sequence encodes CATSRDSQTGDEQFF. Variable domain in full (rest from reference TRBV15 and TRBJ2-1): DAMVIQNPRYQVTQFGKPVTLSCSQTLNHNVMYWYQQKSSQAPKLLFHYYDKDFNNEADTPDNFQSRRPNTSFCFLDIRSPGLGDTAMYLCATSRDSQTGDEQFFGPGTRLTVL.

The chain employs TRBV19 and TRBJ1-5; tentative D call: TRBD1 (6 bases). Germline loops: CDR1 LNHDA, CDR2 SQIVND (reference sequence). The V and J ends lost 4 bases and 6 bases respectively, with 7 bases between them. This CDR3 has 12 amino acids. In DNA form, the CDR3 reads TGTGCCAGTAGTAGCAGGGGTCAGCCCCAGCATTTT. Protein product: CASSSRGQPQHF.

CDR3 DNA: TGTGCCAGCAGCTTACTAGCGGGAGTGCGGGAGACCCAGTACTTC. It codes for CASSLLAGVRETQYF. This chain links TRBV7-3 with TRBJ2-5, with 10 positions matching TRBD2. CDR3 size: 15 residues. Germline V gives CDR1 SGHTA, CDR2 FQGTGA. The V and J ends lost 2 bases and 5 bases, in that order; junction bases with no gene match: 5.

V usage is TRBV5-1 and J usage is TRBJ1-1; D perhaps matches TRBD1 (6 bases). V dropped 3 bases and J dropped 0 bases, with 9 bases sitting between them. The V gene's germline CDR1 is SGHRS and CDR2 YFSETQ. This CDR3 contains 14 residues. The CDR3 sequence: CASSSTGMNTEAFF. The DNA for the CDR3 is TGCGCCAGCAGCTCCACAGGGATGAACACTGAAGCTTTCTTT.

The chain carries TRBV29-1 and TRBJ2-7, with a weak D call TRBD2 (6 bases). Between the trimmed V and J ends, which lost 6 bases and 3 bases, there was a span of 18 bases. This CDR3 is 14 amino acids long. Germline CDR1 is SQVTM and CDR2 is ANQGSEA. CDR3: CSVRTGAGGYEQYF. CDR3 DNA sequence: TGCAGCGTCCGGACTGGTGCCGGGGGCTACGAGCAGTACTTC.

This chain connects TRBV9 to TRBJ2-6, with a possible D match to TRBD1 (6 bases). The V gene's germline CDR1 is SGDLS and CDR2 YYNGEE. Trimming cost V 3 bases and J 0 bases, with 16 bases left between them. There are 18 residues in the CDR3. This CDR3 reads CASSARGLGASGANVLTF. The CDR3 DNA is TGTGCCAGCAGCGCCAGGGGCCTGGGGGCCTCTGGGGCCAACGTCCTGACTTTC.

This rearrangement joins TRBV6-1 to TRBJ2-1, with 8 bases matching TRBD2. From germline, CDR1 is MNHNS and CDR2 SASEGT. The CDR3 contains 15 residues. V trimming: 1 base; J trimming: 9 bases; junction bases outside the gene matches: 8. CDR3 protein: CASSEVSGSITEQFF. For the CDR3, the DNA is TGTGCCAGCAGTGAAGTCAGCGGGAGTATCACTGAGCAGTTCTTC.

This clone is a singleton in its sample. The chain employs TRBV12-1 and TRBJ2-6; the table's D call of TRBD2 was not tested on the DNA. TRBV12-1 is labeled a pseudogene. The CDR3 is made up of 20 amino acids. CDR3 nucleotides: TGTGCCAGCAGCCCGGGGGGGGGCCTCAATCAGGGACCTGGGGCCAACGTCCTGACTTTC. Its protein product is CASSPGGGLNQGPGANVLTF.

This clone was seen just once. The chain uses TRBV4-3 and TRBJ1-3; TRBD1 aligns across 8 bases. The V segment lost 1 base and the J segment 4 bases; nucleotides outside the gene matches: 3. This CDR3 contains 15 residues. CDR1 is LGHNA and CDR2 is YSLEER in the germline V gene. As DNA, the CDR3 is TGCGCCAGCAGCCAAGCGCAGGGGGCCGGAAACACCATATATTTT. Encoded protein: CASSQAQGAGNTIYF.

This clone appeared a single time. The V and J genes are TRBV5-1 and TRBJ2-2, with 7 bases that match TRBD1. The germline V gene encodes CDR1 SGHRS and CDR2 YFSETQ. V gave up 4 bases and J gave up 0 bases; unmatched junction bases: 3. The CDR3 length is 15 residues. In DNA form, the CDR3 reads TGCGCCAGCAGCAACACAGGGGCGAACACCGGGGAGCTGTTTTTT. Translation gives CASSNTGANTGELFF.

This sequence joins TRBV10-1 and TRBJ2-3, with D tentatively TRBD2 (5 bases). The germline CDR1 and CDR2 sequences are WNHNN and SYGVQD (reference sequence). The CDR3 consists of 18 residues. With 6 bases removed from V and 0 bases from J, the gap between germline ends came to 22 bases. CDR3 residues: CASSFETTTRTSTDTQYF. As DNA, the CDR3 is TGCGCCAGCAGCTTCGAGACTACAACACGTACTAGCACAGATACGCAGTATTTT.

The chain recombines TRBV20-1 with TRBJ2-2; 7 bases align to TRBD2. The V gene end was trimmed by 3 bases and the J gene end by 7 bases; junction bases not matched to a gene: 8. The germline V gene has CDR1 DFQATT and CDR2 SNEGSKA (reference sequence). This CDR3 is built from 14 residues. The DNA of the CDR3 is TGCAGTGCTAGTAGGTCCAGCGGGAACGGGGAGCTGTTTTTT. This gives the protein CSASRSSGNGELFF.

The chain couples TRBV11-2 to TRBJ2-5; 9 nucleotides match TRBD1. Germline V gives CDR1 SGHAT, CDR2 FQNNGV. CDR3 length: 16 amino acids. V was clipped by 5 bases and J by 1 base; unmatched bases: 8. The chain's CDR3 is CASSGITGGFQETQYF. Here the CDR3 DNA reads TGTGCCAGCAGCGGTATTACAGGGGGCTTCCAAGAGACCCAGTACTTC.

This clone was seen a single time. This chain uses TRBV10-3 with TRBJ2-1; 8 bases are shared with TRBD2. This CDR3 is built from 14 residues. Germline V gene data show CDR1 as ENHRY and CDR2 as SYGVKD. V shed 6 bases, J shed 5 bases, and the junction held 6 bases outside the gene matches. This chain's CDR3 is CAIRGARGDNEQFF. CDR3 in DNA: TGTGCCATCAGAGGGGCGCGGGGGGACAATGAGCAGTTCTTC.

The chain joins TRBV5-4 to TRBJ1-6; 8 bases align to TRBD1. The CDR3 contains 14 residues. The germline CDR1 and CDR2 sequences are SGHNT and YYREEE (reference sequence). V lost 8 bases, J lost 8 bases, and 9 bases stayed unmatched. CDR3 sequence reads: CASSADREDSPLHF. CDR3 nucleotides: TGTGCCAGTAGCGCGGACAGGGAGGATTCACCCCTCCACTTT.

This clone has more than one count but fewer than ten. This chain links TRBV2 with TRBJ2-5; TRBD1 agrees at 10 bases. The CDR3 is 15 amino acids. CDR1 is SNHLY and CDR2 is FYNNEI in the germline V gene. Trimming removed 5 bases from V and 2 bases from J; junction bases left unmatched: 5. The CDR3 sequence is CASSFDRGHQETQYF. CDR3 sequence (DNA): TGTGCCAGCAGTTTCGACAGGGGGCATCAAGAGACCCAGTACTTC.

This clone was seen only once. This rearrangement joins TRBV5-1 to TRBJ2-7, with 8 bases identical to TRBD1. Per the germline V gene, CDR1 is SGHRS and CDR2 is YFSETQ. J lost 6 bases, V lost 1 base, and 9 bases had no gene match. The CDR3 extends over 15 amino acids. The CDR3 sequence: CASSLYTGGAGEQYF. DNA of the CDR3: TGCGCCAGCAGCTTGTATACAGGGGGTGCGGGCGAGCAGTACTTC.

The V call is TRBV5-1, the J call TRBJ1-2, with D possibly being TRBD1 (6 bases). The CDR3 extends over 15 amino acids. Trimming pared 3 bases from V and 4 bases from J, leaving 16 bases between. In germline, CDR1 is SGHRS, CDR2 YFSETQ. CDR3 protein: CASSSTGGAGYGYTF. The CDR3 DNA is TGCGCCAGCAGCTCCACGGGGGGGGCAGGCTATGGCTACACCTTC.

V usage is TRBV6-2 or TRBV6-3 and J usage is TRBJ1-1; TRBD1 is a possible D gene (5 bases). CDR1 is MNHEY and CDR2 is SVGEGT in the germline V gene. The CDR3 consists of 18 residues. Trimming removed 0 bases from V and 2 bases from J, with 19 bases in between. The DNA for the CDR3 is TGTGCCAGCAGTTACTCGTTCATAGGGGCATTTCTAAACACTGAAGCTTTCTTT. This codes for CASSYSFIGAFLNTEAFF.

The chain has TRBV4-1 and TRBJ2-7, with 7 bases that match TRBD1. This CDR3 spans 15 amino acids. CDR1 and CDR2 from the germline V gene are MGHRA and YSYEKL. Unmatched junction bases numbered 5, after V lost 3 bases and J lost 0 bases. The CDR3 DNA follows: TGCGCCAGCAGCCACATCCGGGACAGCTCCTACGAGCAGTACTTC. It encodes CASSHIRDSSYEQYF.

CDR3 nucleotides: TGTGCCAGCAGCGCGAACCCAGGGATTGGTAATGAAAAACTGTTTTTT. Its protein product is CASSANPGIGNEKLFF. The chain is built from TRBV11-2 and TRBJ1-4, with a weak D call TRBD1 (5 bases). CDR1 SGHAT and CDR2 FQNNGV come from the germline V gene. The CDR3 spans 16 residues. The V gene lost 5 bases and the J gene lost 4 bases, with 17 bases spanning the gap.

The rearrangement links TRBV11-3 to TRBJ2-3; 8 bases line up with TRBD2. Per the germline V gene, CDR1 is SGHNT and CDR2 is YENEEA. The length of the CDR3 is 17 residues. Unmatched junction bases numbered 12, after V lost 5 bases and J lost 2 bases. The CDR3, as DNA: TGTGCCAGCAGCCCGCGAGTCATAGCGGGGTACACAGATACGCAGTATTTT. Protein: CASSPRVIAGYTDTQYF.